The 20 T cell receptor beta chains below come from one sample, sequenced in a study of blood T cell repertoires in COVID-19. Using immunoSEQ multiplex PCR, the repertoire was profiled, and TCRdb retains in-frame clones only, with some absent. Counted here are 200,000 to 300,000 clones, approximately 78% occurring once; the ten biggest clones make up around 11%. Sequenced material: peripheral blood. The source of these receptors is a woman aged 60-70 years with active or convalescent COVID-19.

This clone was recorded many times. Other DNA sequences in the same sample also yield this CDR3. This chain uses TRBV4-1 with TRBJ2-2; D is perhaps TRBD2 (6 bases). The CDR3 covers 13 residues. V dropped 6 bases and J dropped 1 base, with 6 bases sitting between them. Germline CDR1 MGHRA, CDR2 YSYEKL. The CDR3 coding sequence is TGCGCCAGCAGGGGGGGGAACACCGGGGAGCTGTTTTTT. It translates to CASRGGNTGELFF.

This clone came up a few times. This sequence joins TRBV5-1 and TRBJ1-1, with a possible D match to TRBD1 (5 bases). The CDR3 sequence is 16 residues long. Germline assignment: CDR1 SGHRS and CDR2 YFSETQ. Trimming shortened V by 0 bases and J by 5 bases, and 17 bases separated the two germline ends. The CDR3, as DNA: TGCGCCAGCAGCTTGGCCCTAACAGGCCCGAGGACTGAAGCTTTCTTT. Its protein product is CASSLALTGPRTEAFF.

The chain recombines TRBV19 with TRBJ1-1, with TRBD1 matching over 9 bases. Germline V gene sequence: CDR1 LNHDA, CDR2 SQIVND (reference sequence). The CDR3 is 18 residues long. V gave up 5 bases and J gave up 4 bases; unmatched junction bases: 17. The CDR3 nucleotides read TGTGCCAGTAGTCGCAAAGGGACAGGGTCCCAAGGGGGCACTGAAGCTTTCTTT. The encoded protein is CASSRKGTGSQGGTEAFF.

V usage is TRBV5-3 and J usage is TRBJ1-3; TRBD1 might be the D (5 bases). TRBV5-3 is an open reading frame whose function is uncertain. The germline V and J ends were trimmed by 0 bases and 4 bases, with 26 bases remaining between them. The CDR3 loop spans 20 amino acids. The CDR3 loop reads CARSLDMQGGSRSGGNTIYF. The CDR3 nucleotides read TGTGCCAGAAGCTTGGATATGCAGGGAGGATCGCGTTCGGGGGGAAACACCATATATTTT.

The chain carries TRBV10-3 and TRBJ2-1; D perhaps matches TRBD2 (5 bases). Looked up from germline, CDR1 is ENHRY and CDR2 is SYGVKD. V was trimmed by 4 bases and J by 8 bases, leaving 15 bases between them. This CDR3 contains 14 residues. Here the CDR3 DNA reads TGTGCCATCAGTGTCGGAGGCGGGCTCGATGAGCAGTTCTTC. Translating gives CAISVGGGLDEQFF.

This clone was seen at least ten times. The genes are TRBV21-1 and TRBJ2-1; the table assigns TRBD2, which was not confirmed against the DNA. TRBV21-1 is marked as a pseudogene. The CDR3 loop spans 17 amino acids. CDR3 in amino acids: CASSTGGGSGEYNEQFF. The CDR3 bases are TGTGCCAGCAGCACTGGGGGTGGAAGCGGGGAGTACAATGAGCAGTTCTTC.

The rearrangement uses TRBV14 and TRBJ2-2, with TRBD2 matching 11 bases. The CDR3 loop spans 17 amino acids. Germline V gene sequence: CDR1 SGHDN, CDR2 FVKESK. The J segment lost 4 bases and the V segment lost 2 bases, leaving 6 bases of the junction unmatched. The DNA of the CDR3 is TGTGCCAGCAGCCAACCTCTAGCGGGGGGACGCACCGGGGAGCTGTTTTTT. It is translated as CASSQPLAGGRTGELFF.

The table lists this clone with a few counts. The rearrangement joins TRBV6-6 to TRBJ1-2, with TRBD1 as a possible D gene (5 bases). CDR3 length equals 14 residues. Trimming took off 7 bases at V and 3 bases at J, with 15 bases between the two ends. The germline CDR1 and CDR2 sequences are MNHNY and SVGAGI (reference sequence). The CDR3 here is CASTNPGRDYGYTF. For the CDR3, the DNA is TGTGCCAGCACTAACCCCGGCAGGGACTATGGCTACACCTTC.

The chain couples TRBV5-1 to TRBJ2-1, with D perhaps TRBD1 (6 bases). The CDR3 totals 16 residues. V was pared by 4 bases and J by 1 base, with 15 bases between. Germline V CDR1 and CDR2: SGHRS, YFSETQ. This CDR3 reads CASSQRQDGSYNEQFF. The CDR3 nucleotides read TGCGCCAGCAGCCAACGACAGGATGGATCCTACAATGAGCAGTTCTTC.

A single count supports this clone. This chain connects TRBV5-1 to TRBJ2-7, with 7 bases aligning to TRBD1. Germline trimming cut 3 bases from V and 6 bases from J; bases unmatched to any gene: 3. This CDR3 comprises 12 residues. CDR1 is SGHRS, CDR2 YFSETQ, per germline. The DNA for the CDR3 is TGCGCCAGCAGCTGGTACAGGGGCGAGCAGTACTTC. It yields the protein CASSWYRGEQYF. The whole variable domain, filled in from reference TRBV5-1 and TRBJ2-7, reads KAGVTQTPRYLIKTRGQQVTLSCSPISGHRSVSWYQQTPGQGLQFLFEYFSETQRNKGNFPGRFSGRQFSNSRSEMNVSTLELGDSALYLCASSWYRGEQYFGPGTRLTVT.

The chain links TRBV4-3 to TRBJ1-3, with D maybe TRBD1 (5 bases). The CDR3 is 14 amino acids. Per germline, CDR1 LGHNA and CDR2 YSLEER. Trimming cost V 3 bases and J 8 bases, with 14 bases left between them. The DNA of the CDR3 is TGCGCCAGCAGCCAGGCAGGGATTATGGACACCATATATTTT. Protein product: CASSQAGIMDTIYF.

This clone came up a few times. This sample includes further DNA sequences coding for the same CDR3. The chain uses TRBV15 and TRBJ1-1; 7 bases agree with TRBD1. Germline trimming cut 2 bases from V and 1 base from J; bases unmatched to any gene: 4. The CDR3 totals 15 residues. Germline CDR1 and CDR2: LNHNV and YYDKDF (reference sequence). The CDR3 region is CATSRLRQGNTEAFF. CDR3 nucleotides: TGTGCCACCAGCAGACTTCGACAGGGGAACACTGAAGCTTTCTTT.

CDR3 nucleotides: TGTGCCAGCAGGGACAGGCTATCCTACAATGAGCAGTTCTTC. Its translation: CASRDRLSYNEQFF. The rearrangement links TRBV6-5 to TRBJ2-1, with 7 bases fitting TRBD1. The CDR3 is made up of 14 amino acids. The trim removed 6 bases at V and 1 base at J, leaving 3 bases unmatched. CDR1 is MNHEY and CDR2 is SVGAGI in the germline V gene.

CDR3 in amino acids: CASSPRGTGSYGYTF. DNA of the CDR3: TGTGCCAGCAGCCCAAGAGGGACAGGGAGCTATGGCTACACCTTC. The V and J genes are TRBV11-2 and TRBJ1-2, with 9 bases lining up with TRBD1. The CDR3 is 15 amino acids. With V trimmed by 5 bases and J by 4 bases, 8 bases remained unmatched. Germline CDR1 is SGHAT and CDR2 is FQNNGV.

The chain couples TRBV15 to TRBJ2-4; possibly TRBD2 for D (5 bases). Germline loops: CDR1 LNHNV, CDR2 YYDKDF (reference sequence). The ends were cut back, 3 bases at V and 7 bases at J, with 19 bases in the middle. This CDR3 contains 16 residues. The CDR3 here is CATSRDRPGSGNIQYF. CDR3 in DNA: TGTGCCACCAGCAGGGATAGACCAGGCAGCGGCAACATTCAGTACTTC.

This chain joins TRBV7-6 and TRBJ2-5; 9 bases agree with TRBD2. Looked up from germline, CDR1 is SGHVS and CDR2 is FNYEAQ. J lost 7 bases, V lost 1 base, and 10 bases had no gene match. The CDR3 covers 16 residues. CDR3: CASSLVPSGGKGTQYF. In DNA form, the CDR3 reads TGTGCCAGCAGCTTAGTTCCCAGCGGGGGGAAAGGGACCCAGTACTTC.

V and J are TRBV29-1 and TRBJ2-1; 10 nucleotides align to TRBD1. The CDR3 extends over 16 amino acids. Germline CDR1 is SQVTM and CDR2 is ANQGSEA. The trim removed 0 bases at V and 9 bases at J, leaving 11 bases unmatched. Here the CDR3 DNA reads TGCAGCGTTGAAGAGACCCCCGGGACAGGGGCGACTGAGCAGTTCTTC. As protein: CSVEETPGTGATEQFF.

The CDR3, as DNA: TGTGCCAGCAGCTTATGGTTGGGGCGGGGGCACAATGAGCAGTTCTTC. Its translation is CASSLWLGRGHNEQFF. The chain uses TRBV7-9 and TRBJ2-1, with D perhaps TRBD2 (7 bases). Trimming shortened V by 2 bases and J by 5 bases, and 16 bases separated the two germline ends. The germline V gene has CDR1 SEHNR and CDR2 FQNEAQ (reference sequence). CDR3 length equals 16 residues. The whole variable domain, filled in from reference TRBV7-9 and TRBJ2-1, reads DTGVSQNPRHKITKRGQNVTFRCDPISEHNRLYWYRQTLGQGPEFLTYFQNEAQLEKSRLLSDRFSAERPKGSFSTLEIQRTEQGDSAMYLCASSLWLGRGHNEQFFGPGTRLTVL.

This clone has a count of ten or more. The chain couples TRBV3-1 (or the pseudogene TRBV3-2) to TRBJ1-6; tentatively, D is TRBD1 (5 bases). Per germline, CDR1 LGHDT and CDR2 YNNKEL (reference sequence). The CDR3 is 13 amino acids. V lost 3 bases and J 8 bases, leaving 8 bases between the germline ends. CDR3 DNA: TGTGCCAGCAGCCAGGCGACAGATTCACCCCTCCACTTT. Residues: CASSQATDSPLHF.

This chain connects TRBV30 to TRBJ2-5; a possible D gene is TRBD1 (7 bases). The CDR3 runs to 16 residues. The V end lost 3 bases, the J end lost 5 bases, and 22 bases lay between the germline ends. Germline V gene lookup returns CDR1 GTSNPN and CDR2 SVGIG (reference sequence). The CDR3, as DNA: TGTGCCTGGAGCCTTGGTTCAGGGGGACTGCGGGAGACCCAGTACTTC. It specifies CAWSLGSGGLRETQYF.